Listed below are T cell receptor beta chains from one sample, sequenced in a study of blood T cell repertoires in COVID-19. Using immunoSEQ multiplex PCR, the repertoire was profiled, and TCRdb retains in-frame clones only, with some absent. The sample lists approximately 89,000 clones; about four fifths were seen once. The sample consisted of peripheral blood. These TCRs come from a man between 65 and 85 years old with COVID-19, enrolled during active disease. Both conserved end residues are part of each CDR3. A D gene is named only where the DNA matches it firmly. The size entry is marked missing in some rows and otherwise reads once, few, many or a size class.

V: TRBV6-5
D: .
size: .
J: TRBJ1-6
CDR3: CASEAANSPLHF
DNA: TGTGCCAGCGAGGCAGCCAATTCACCCCTCCACTTT

V: TRBV27
D: .
size: once
J: TRBJ2-1
CDR3: CASSRDKSYNEQFF
DNA: TGTGCCAGCAGTCGGGATAAGTCCTACAATGAGCAGTTCTTC

V: TRBV15
D: TRBD2
size: .
J: TRBJ2-1
CDR3: CATSRRRLAGADEQFF
DNA: TGTGCCACCAGCAGGCGGAGACTAGCGGGGGCGGATGAGCAGTTCTTC

V: TRBV7-2
D: .
size: .
J: TRBJ2-2
CDR3: CASSLLAPMNTGELFF
DNA: TGTGCCAGCAGCTTACTAGCGCCTATGAACACCGGGGAGCTGTTTTTT

V: TRBV5-6
D: .
size: .
J: TRBJ1-2
CDR3: CASSLVGGDYGYTF
DNA: TGTGCCAGCAGCTTGGTTGGAGGGGACTATGGCTACACCTTC

V: TRBV3-1/TRBV3-2
D: TRBD2
size: few
J: TRBJ2-1
CDR3: CASSVGLAGGYSYNEQFF
DNA: TGTGCCAGCAGCGTGGGACTAGCGGGAGGGTACTCCTACAATGAGCAGTTCTTC

V: TRBV4-2
D: TRBD1
size: .
J: TRBJ1-6
CDR3: CASSQTDRGPNSPLHF
DNA: TGTGCCAGCAGCCAAACGGACAGGGGCCCGAATTCACCCCTCCACTTT

V: TRBV30
D: .
size: .
J: TRBJ2-3
CDR3: CAWSKGSGTDTQYF
DNA: TGTGCCTGGAGTAAGGGTAGCGGAACAGATACGCAGTATTTT

V: TRBV12-3/TRBV12-4
D: .
size: few
J: TRBJ1-2
CDR3: CASRAGPTYGYTF
DNA: TGTGCCAGCAGGGCGGGACCGACCTATGGCTACACCTTC

V: TRBV6-8
D: .
size: .
J: TRBJ2-3
CDR3: CAHFYRTDTQYF
DNA: TGTGCCCACTTTTATCGCACAGATACGCAGTATTTT

V: TRBV7-7
D: TRBD2
size: .
J: TRBJ2-1
CDR3: CASSSGLVQFF
DNA: TGTGCTAGCAGCTCAGGACTAGTACAGTTCTTC

V: TRBV6-2/TRBV6-3
D: TRBD2
size: .
J: TRBJ2-7
CDR3: CASSLAGGSYEQYF
DNA: TGTGCCAGCAGTCTAGCGGGGGGATCCTACGAGCAGTACTTC

V: TRBV27
D: .
size: .
J: TRBJ1-1
CDR3: CASRLSPSALNTEAFF
DNA: TGTGCCAGCAGGTTATCCCCTTCAGCGTTGAACACTGAAGCTTTCTTT

V: TRBV9
D: TRBD2
size: .
J: TRBJ2-5
CDR3: CASSPPGLAGETQYF
DNA: TGTGCCAGCAGCCCCCCGGGACTAGCGGGAGAGACCCAGTACTTC

V: TRBV20-1
D: TRBD2
size: .
J: TRBJ2-1
CDR3: CSASGVLAGVGNEQFF
DNA: TGCAGTGCTAGTGGGGTACTAGCGGGAGTCGGAAATGAGCAGTTCTTC

V: TRBV2
D: TRBD1
size: .
J: TRBJ2-5
CDR3: CASSSRGQGDWETQYF
DNA: TGTGCCAGCAGTTCTCGAGGACAGGGGGACTGGGAGACCCAGTACTTC

V: TRBV6-5
D: .
size: .
J: TRBJ1-5
CDR3: CASSSGQNSNQPQHF
DNA: TGTGCCAGCAGTTCCGGACAGAATAGCAATCAGCCCCAGCATTTT